The 6 T cell receptor beta chains listed next were all sequenced from one sample in a study of blood T cell repertoires in COVID-19. Assay used: immunoSEQ multiplex PCR; TCRdb lists only in-frame clones, some missing. Here the sample spans about 190,000 clones, around 87% being singletons. Sequencing input: peripheral blood. The receptor source for this set is a woman under 30 who had recovered from COVID-19.

A single count supports this clone. The rearrangement uses TRBV28 and TRBJ1-2; D not certain. The length of the CDR3 is 12 residues. V was cut by 5 bases and J by 8 bases, with 12 bases left in between. From germline, CDR1 is MDHEN and CDR2 SYDVKM. The CDR3 here is CASSPSGVGYTF. CDR3 sequence (DNA): TGTGCCAGCAGTCCCAGCGGGGTCGGCTACACCTTC.

V usage is TRBV5-1 and J usage is TRBJ2-1, with 8 bases fitting TRBD2. V shed 0 bases and J 7 bases; nucleotides not matched to a gene: 9. The CDR3 is made up of 16 amino acids. The germline CDR1 and CDR2 sequences are SGHRS and YFSETQ. CDR3 protein: CASSLDFAGGPNEQFF. In DNA form, the CDR3 reads TGCGCCAGCAGCTTGGATTTCGCGGGAGGCCCAAATGAGCAGTTCTTC.

Only a few counts were recorded for this clone. The chain combines TRBV12-5 with TRBJ2-3; D may be TRBD2 (5 bases). Germline V gene lookup returns CDR1 LGHNT and CDR2 FRNRAP. The CDR3 totals 15 residues. V was cut by 5 bases and J by 2 bases, with 14 bases left in between. The CDR3: CASGGLVRVTDTQYF. In DNA, the CDR3 is TGTGCTAGTGGTGGATTGGTGCGGGTCACAGATACGCAGTATTTT. Combining the CDR3 with reference TRBV12-5 and TRBJ2-3 gives the whole variable domain DARVTQTPRHKVTEMGQEVTMRCQPILGHNTVFWYRQTMMQGLELLAYFRNRAPLDDSGMPKDRFSAEMPDATLATLKIQPSEPRDSAVYFCASGGLVRVTDTQYFGPGTRLTVL.

The CDR3 loop is CASSTGLLNSPLHF. For the CDR3, the DNA is TGTGCCAGCAGCACGGGACTTCTAAATTCACCCCTCCACTTT. The chain uses TRBV5-6 and TRBJ1-6; possible D gene TRBD1, 5 bases. The CDR3 has 14 amino acids. The V end was cut by 4 bases, the J end by 7 bases, with 12 bases between. Looked up from germline, CDR1 is SGHDT and CDR2 is YYEEEE.

The chain recombines TRBV18 with TRBJ2-5, with D maybe TRBD1 (7 bases). V was trimmed by 3 bases and J by 1 base, leaving 18 bases between them. The CDR3 covers 17 residues. The germline V gene encodes CDR1 KGHSH and CDR2 LQKENI. The DNA of the CDR3 is TGTGCCAGCTCACCCTTCACCCAGGGGGGATTCCAAGAGACCCAGTACTTC. As protein: CASSPFTQGGFQETQYF.

The V call is TRBV5-1, the J call TRBJ2-4; TRBD2 agrees at 13 bases. V shed 4 bases, J shed 10 bases, and the junction held 14 bases outside the gene matches. CDR3 length: 17 amino acids. In germline, CDR1 is SGHRS, CDR2 YFSETQ. CDR3 amino acids: CASSVRTSGSEGGIQYF. The CDR3 DNA reads as TGCGCCAGCAGCGTTAGGACTAGCGGGAGCGAGGGGGGGATTCAGTACTTC.